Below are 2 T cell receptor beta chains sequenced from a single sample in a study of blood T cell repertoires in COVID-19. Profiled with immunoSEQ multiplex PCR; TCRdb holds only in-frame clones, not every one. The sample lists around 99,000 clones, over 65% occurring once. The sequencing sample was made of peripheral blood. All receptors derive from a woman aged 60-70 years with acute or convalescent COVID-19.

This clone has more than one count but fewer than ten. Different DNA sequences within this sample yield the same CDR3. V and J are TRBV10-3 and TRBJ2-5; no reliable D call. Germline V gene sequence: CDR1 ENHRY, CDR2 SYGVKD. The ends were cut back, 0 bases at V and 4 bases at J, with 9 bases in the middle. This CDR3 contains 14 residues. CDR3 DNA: TGTGCCATCAGTGAGTCCCAGGCAGGAGAGACCCAGTACTTC. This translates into CAISESQAGETQYF.

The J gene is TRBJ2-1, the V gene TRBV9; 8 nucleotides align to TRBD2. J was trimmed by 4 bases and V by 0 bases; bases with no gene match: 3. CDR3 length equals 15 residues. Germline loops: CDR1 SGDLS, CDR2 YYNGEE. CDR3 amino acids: CASSVGSGVYNEQFF. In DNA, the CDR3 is TGTGCCAGCAGCGTAGGTAGCGGGGTATACAATGAGCAGTTCTTC.